Listed below are T cell receptor beta chains from one sample, sequenced in a study of cytomegalovirus exposure and HLA in healthy donors. The assay was immunoSEQ multiplex PCR, and TCRdb's table has in-frame clones only and misses some. This table has some 130,000 clones, 79% appearing once. The sequenced material came from PBMCs. The receptors shown here come from a man aged 18-30 years in good health and CMV-seronegative. CDR3s include the opening cysteine and the closing phenylalanine or tryptophan. The order of the fields is clone size, V gene, J gene, D gene, CDR3 protein, CDR3 DNA. A D gene is named only where the DNA matches it firmly. Some rows have no size entry. The others give once, few or many, or a class for an expanded clone.

size: .
V: TRBV15
J: TRBJ1-5
D: TRBD1
CDR3: CATSRGQGENQPQHF
DNA: TGTGCCACCAGCAGGGGACAGGGGGAGAATCAGCCCCAGCATTTT

size: .
V: TRBV19
J: TRBJ1-5
D: .
CDR3: CASSGAQGQPQHF
DNA: TGTGCCAGTAGCGGAGCCCAGGGTCAGCCCCAGCATTTT

size: .
V: TRBV27
J: TRBJ1-1
D: .
CDR3: CASSLLAGSRWDTEAFF
DNA: TGTGCCAGCAGTTTATTGGCAGGGTCCAGATGGGACACTGAAGCTTTCTTT

size: .
V: TRBV28
J: TRBJ1-3
D: .
CDR3: CATRVGSGNTIYF
DNA: TGTGCCACCAGGGTCGGGTCTGGAAACACCATATATTTT

size: .
V: TRBV6-1
J: TRBJ1-4
D: TRBD1
CDR3: CASRGQLNEKLFF
DNA: TGTGCCAGCAGGGGACAGCTTAATGAAAAACTGTTTTTT

size: once
V: TRBV20-1
J: TRBJ2-2
D: .
CDR3: CSAGVQGELFF
DNA: TGCAGTGCAGGGGTTCAGGGGGAGCTGTTTTTT

size: .
V: TRBV7-7
J: TRBJ2-1
D: TRBD2
CDR3: CASSPSAGSGNEQFF
DNA: TGTGCCAGCAGCCCATCAGCGGGATCTGGCAATGAGCAGTTCTTC

size: .
V: TRBV4-1
J: TRBJ2-5
D: .
CDR3: CASSLEPRGTQYF
DNA: TGCGCCAGCAGCCTGGAGCCCCGGGGGACCCAGTACTTC

size: .
V: TRBV11-2
J: TRBJ1-2
D: TRBD1
CDR3: CASSPIRDRARVNYGYTF
DNA: TGTGCCAGCAGCCCCATCCGGGACAGGGCTCGGGTTAACTATGGCTACACCTTC

size: .
V: TRBV9
J: TRBJ2-1
D: TRBD2
CDR3: CASSVSGQSYNEQFF
DNA: TGTGCCAGCAGCGTTAGCGGGCAATCCTACAATGAGCAGTTCTTC

size: .
V: TRBV18
J: TRBJ1-1
D: .
CDR3: CASSPTWGDTEAFF
DNA: TGTGCCAGCTCACCGACTTGGGGGGACACTGAAGCTTTCTTT

size: few
V: TRBV5-4
J: TRBJ1-1
D: .
CDR3: CASSLGRGRADTEAFF
DNA: TGTGCCAGCAGCTTGGGCAGGGGACGGGCAGACACTGAAGCTTTCTTT

size: .
V: TRBV6-5
J: TRBJ1-1
D: .
CDR3: CASSYSSGSTAEAFF
DNA: TGTGCCAGCAGTTACTCGTCGGGATCTACGGCTGAAGCTTTCTTT